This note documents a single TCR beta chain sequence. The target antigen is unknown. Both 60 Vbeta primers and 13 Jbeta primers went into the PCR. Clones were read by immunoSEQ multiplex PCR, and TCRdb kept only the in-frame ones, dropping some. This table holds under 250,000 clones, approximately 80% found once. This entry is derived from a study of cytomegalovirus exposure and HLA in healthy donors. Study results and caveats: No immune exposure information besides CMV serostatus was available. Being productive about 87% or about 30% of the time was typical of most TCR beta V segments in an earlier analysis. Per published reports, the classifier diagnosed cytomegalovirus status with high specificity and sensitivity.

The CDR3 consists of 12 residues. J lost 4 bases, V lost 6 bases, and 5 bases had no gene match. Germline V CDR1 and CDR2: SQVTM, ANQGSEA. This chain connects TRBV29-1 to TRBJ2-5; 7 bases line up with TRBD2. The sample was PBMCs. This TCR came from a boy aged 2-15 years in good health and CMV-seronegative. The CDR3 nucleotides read TGCAGCGTCCCCGGACTAGGAGAGACCCAGTACTTC. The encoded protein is CSVPGLGETQYF.